This entry lists 20 T cell receptor beta chains sequenced from one sample in a study of T cells after yellow fever vaccination. TCRdb analysed the 5' RACE reads with MiXCR anew, one entry per CDR3 protein. The repertoire holds some 120,000 distinct CDR3 sequences, with nearly 7.5% as singletons. The sequencing used CD4+ T cells sorted from PBMCs, collected around 10 days after the first yellow fever vaccination. Source of these receptors: a man aged 18 to 30 who received the YFV17D yellow fever vaccine.

There are many counts of this clonotype. This chain links TRBV2 with TRBJ2-2; D could derive from TRBD1 or TRBD2 (6 bases each). This CDR3 comprises 15 residues. Germline V lookup: CDR1 SNHLY, CDR2 FYNNEI. V lost 2 bases and J 6 bases, leaving 13 bases between the germline ends. CDR3 bases: TGTGCCAGCAGTGAATGGGGGGCCGGTGCCGGGGAGCTGTTTTTT. Encoded protein: CASSEWGAGAGELFF.

The chain joins TRBV7-2 to TRBJ1-1, with D possibly TRBD1 on 5 matching bases. The V gene lost 4 bases and the J gene lost 1 base, with 10 bases spanning the gap. CDR1 and CDR2 from the germline V gene are SGHTA and FQGNSA. The CDR3 is made up of 14 amino acids. CDR3 bases: TGTGCCAGCAGCTACAGGAACCCGAACACTGAAGCTTTCTTT. Translated: CASSYRNPNTEAFF.

The table lists this clonotype with many counts. CDR3 sequence (DNA): TGCGCCAGCAGCCCCGGTGGACGGGGAACCAACACTGAAGCTTTCTTT. Its translation is CASSPGGRGTNTEAFF. V is TRBV4-1 and J is TRBJ1-1; D gene unclear. Trimming cost V 4 bases and J 2 bases, with 17 bases left between them. CDR3 length equals 16 residues. Germline V gene lookup returns CDR1 MGHRA and CDR2 YSYEKL.

This clonotype was counted many times. This chain uses TRBV3-1 with TRBJ1-5; perhaps TRBD1 as D (6 bases). V was trimmed by 1 base and J by 2 bases, leaving 12 bases between them. Germline V CDR1 and CDR2: LGHDT, YNNKEL (reference sequence). The CDR3 is 16 residues long. The CDR3 sequence: CASSQGFGGGNQPQHF. The CDR3 nucleotides are TGTGCCAGCAGCCAAGGGTTCGGGGGCGGCAATCAGCCCCAGCATTTT. Supplemented by reference TRBV3-1 and TRBJ1-5, the full variable domain reads DTAVSQTPKYLVTQMGNDKSIKCEQNLGHDTMYWYKQDSKKFLKIMFSYNNKELIINETVPNRFSPKSPDKAHLNLHINSLELGDSAVYFCASSQGFGGGNQPQHFGDGTRLSIL.

This clonotype was seen only a few times. The chain is built from TRBV11-2 and TRBJ2-5; D gene ambiguous. V was cut by 5 bases and J by 0 bases, with 13 bases left in between. The CDR3 is 15 amino acids. Germline CDR1 SGHAT, CDR2 FQNNGV. CDR3 region: CASSPGLIDQETQYF. The CDR3 bases are TGTGCCAGCAGCCCTGGCCTTATAGACCAAGAGACCCAGTACTTC.

This clonotype was observed at least ten times. This sequence joins TRBV5-4 and TRBJ2-7, with TRBD1 as a possible D gene (5 bases). This CDR3 region has 11 residues. Germline-derived CDR1 and CDR2 are SGHNT and YYREEE (reference sequence). The V and J ends lost 1 base and 6 bases respectively, with 5 bases between them. The CDR3 protein is CASSLRGEQYF. DNA for the CDR3: TGTGCCAGCAGCTTGAGGGGCGAGCAGTACTTC.

This clonotype was observed many times. The chain employs TRBV12-3 or TRBV12-4 and TRBJ1-2; TRBD1 aligns across 9 bases. The CDR3 totals 14 residues. Germline trimming cut 7 bases from V and 8 bases from J; bases unmatched to any gene: 11. CDR3: CASNLVQGAQGYTF. In nucleotides, the CDR3 is TGTGCCAGCAACCTGGTACAGGGGGCGCAGGGCTACACCTTC.

The table lists this clonotype with many counts. The rearrangement links TRBV5-1 to TRBJ2-2, with no clear D. The CDR3 is 15 amino acids. The V gene lost 0 bases and the J gene lost 4 bases, with 10 bases spanning the gap. Germline V CDR1 and CDR2: SGHRS, YFSETQ. The CDR3 DNA reads as TGCGCCAGCAGCTTGGCCGGCCTATTCACCGGGGAGCTGTTTTTT. The encoded protein is CASSLAGLFTGELFF.

This clonotype has ten or more counts. The chain combines TRBV6-5 with TRBJ1-5, with TRBD1 matching over 8 bases. CDR1 and CDR2 (germline): MNHEY, SVGAGI. The CDR3 contains 15 residues. Germline trimming cut 5 bases from V and 4 bases from J; bases unmatched to any gene: 7. The CDR3 loop is CASSLRTGRNQPQHF. In nucleotides, the CDR3 is TGTGCCAGCAGTCTTAGGACAGGGAGAAATCAGCCCCAGCATTTT.

The genes are TRBV20-1 and TRBJ2-3, with D possibly matching TRBD2 (6 bases). Germline V gene sequence: CDR1 DFQATT, CDR2 SNEGSKA (reference sequence). The CDR3 extends over 15 amino acids. V lost 2 bases to trimming and J lost 4 bases, with 16 bases between them. In DNA form, the CDR3 reads TGCAGTGCTAGAAAGAGTAGCGGAAACTCAGATACGCAGTATTTT. It yields the protein CSARKSSGNSDTQYF.

This clonotype has a count of ten or more. The rearrangement uses TRBV7-9 and TRBJ2-1, with 9 positions matching TRBD1. V shed 4 bases and J 1 base; nucleotides not matched to a gene: 5. CDR3 length equals 16 residues. Germline CDR1 and CDR2: SEHNR and FQNEAQ (reference sequence). The CDR3, as DNA: TGTGCCAGCAGCTCCACGGGACAGGGATCCTACAATGAGCAGTTCTTC. Amino acids: CASSSTGQGSYNEQFF. The full variable domain, completed using reference TRBV7-9 and TRBJ2-1, is DTGVSQNPRHKITKRGQNVTFRCDPISEHNRLYWYRQTLGQGPEFLTYFQNEAQLEKSRLLSDRFSAERPKGSFSTLEIQRTEQGDSAMYLCASSSTGQGSYNEQFFGPGTRLTVL.

The J gene is TRBJ1-3, the V gene TRBV3-1; possible D gene TRBD1, 6 bases. The CDR3 spans 17 residues. CDR1 and CDR2 from the germline V gene are LGHDT and YNNKEL (reference sequence). The V gene lost 2 bases and the J gene lost 8 bases, with 22 bases spanning the gap. Written as DNA, the CDR3 is TGTGCCAGCAGCCAACGTTTTTCATATACAGGGTTGTACACCATATATTTT. Its protein is CASSQRFSYTGLYTIYF.

This chain joins TRBV7-8 and TRBJ2-4; possible D gene TRBD1, 6 bases. Trimming took off 0 bases at V and 1 base at J, with 7 bases between the two ends. Germline V lookup: CDR1 SGHVS, CDR2 FQNEAQ. The CDR3 runs to 15 residues. Here the CDR3 reads CASSLAGAAKNIQYF. CDR3 coding DNA: TGTGCCAGCAGCTTAGCGGGGGCTGCCAAAAACATTCAGTACTTC.

The chain carries TRBV19 and TRBJ1-2; D gene unclear. V lost 5 bases to trimming and J lost 7 bases, with 14 bases between them. The CDR3 length is 13 residues. CDR1 LNHDA and CDR2 SQIVND come from the germline V gene (reference sequence). CDR3 bases: TGTGCCAGTAGTTCGACGACTAGGGCTGGCTACACCTTC. Translated, it gives CASSSTTRAGYTF.

At least ten counts were recorded for this clonotype. The chain combines TRBV6-2 or TRBV6-3 with TRBJ1-2, with D perhaps matching TRBD1 (5 bases). Germline CDR1 MNHEY, CDR2 SVGEGT. This CDR3 contains 17 residues. V gave up 6 bases and J gave up 7 bases, with 27 bases separating them. The CDR3 loop is CASRHLSGTPNSSGYTF. CDR3 sequence (DNA): TGTGCCAGCAGACACCTTTCCGGGACGCCCAATTCCTCTGGCTACACCTTC.

This clonotype was detected ten times or more. The chain combines TRBV15 with TRBJ2-2; the D gene could be TRBD1 or TRBD2 (5 bases each). Germline CDR1 LNHNV, CDR2 YYDKDF (reference sequence). The CDR3 covers 19 residues. Trimming left V 0 bases short and J 6 bases short, with 23 bases between. The CDR3: CATSRDGWMGRETSGELFF. The CDR3 DNA reads as TGTGCCACCAGCAGAGATGGGTGGATGGGCAGGGAGACATCCGGGGAGCTGTTTTTT.

At least ten counts were recorded for this clonotype. This chain links TRBV4-1 with TRBJ1-2; 9 nucleotides align to TRBD1. Germline V lookup: CDR1 MGHRA, CDR2 YSYEKL. With V trimmed by 1 base and J by 6 bases, 9 bases remained unmatched. The CDR3 consists of 16 residues. The CDR3 coding sequence is TGCGCCAGCAGCCAAGTGGGGACAGGGAGGAGGGATGGCTACACCTTC. Its translation is CASSQVGTGRRDGYTF.

The V and J genes are TRBV28 and TRBJ1-5; D may be TRBD1 (5 bases). The ends were cut back, 5 bases at V and 0 bases at J, with 17 bases in the middle. The CDR3 length is 17 residues. Germline V CDR1 and CDR2: MDHEN, SYDVKM. The CDR3 sequence: CASSPSGRVYSNQPQHF. CDR3 bases: TGTGCCAGCAGTCCCTCGGGCAGGGTCTATAGCAATCAGCCCCAGCATTTT.

The chain carries TRBV20-1 and TRBJ2-3, with 9 bases fitting TRBD1. The CDR3 runs to 14 residues. The J segment lost 4 bases and the V segment lost 6 bases, leaving 8 bases of the junction unmatched. Germline CDR1 and CDR2: DFQATT and SNEGSKA (reference sequence). CDR3 sequence reads: CSARTGQGADTQYF. The CDR3 coding sequence is TGCAGTGCCCGAACGGGACAGGGCGCAGATACGCAGTATTTT.

In its sample, this clonotype was seen many times. The chain uses TRBV5-5 and TRBJ1-3; D may be TRBD1 (6 bases). V shed 4 bases and J shed 1 base, with 12 bases lying between them. The CDR3 consists of 15 residues. The germline CDR1 and CDR2 sequences are SGHKS and YYEKEE (reference sequence). The CDR3 DNA reads TGTGCCAGCAGCCCCGACCAGGGGTCTGGAAACACCATATATTTT. Translation: CASSPDQGSGNTIYF.